A selection of T cell receptor beta chains follows, all from one sample in a study of identical twins. Using its own MiXCR run on the 5' RACE reads, TCRdb lists one record per CDR3 protein. The sample includes roughly 250,000 distinct CDR3 sequences, over 12% of them seen just once. Input material: memory (CD45RO+) T cells sorted from blood. These receptors came from a woman in her late teens or twenties in good health. Both conserved end residues are part of each CDR3. The order of the fields is V gene, clone size, J gene, D gene, CDR3 protein, CDR3 DNA. D genes are given only for firm matches. Clone size is not always given. Where it is, it says once, few, many or a class for expanded clones.

>TRBV9|.|TRBJ1-2|TRBD1
CASSAGQTTYGYTF
TGTGCCAGCAGCGCGGGACAGACGACCTATGGCTACACCTTC
>TRBV7-9|many|TRBJ2-7|.
CASSLMREQYF
TGTGCCAGCAGCTTAATGCGCGAGCAGTACTTC
>TRBV20-1|many|TRBJ2-4|TRBD1
CSAKQLSTGVKNIQYF
TGCAGTGCTAAACAATTATCGACAGGGGTCAAAAACATTCAGTACTTC
>TRBV3-1|few|TRBJ2-2|.
CASSPEWTTGELFF
TGTGCCAGCAGCCCCGAGTGGACAACGGGGGAGCTGTTTTTT
>TRBV11-2|.|TRBJ2-4|.
CASSRRGFEVIRENIQYF
TGTGCCAGCAGCCGGCGAGGGTTTGAAGTGATTAGGGAAAACATTCAGTACTTC
>TRBV7-9|.|TRBJ2-5|.
CASSPSPGIGTQYF
TGTGCCAGCAGTCCTAGTCCAGGGATTGGGACCCAGTACTTC
>TRBV5-1|many|TRBJ2-1|TRBD1
CASSAGTGHLSYNEQFF
TGCGCCAGCAGCGCCGGGACAGGGCATCTCTCCTACAATGAGCAGTTCTTC
>TRBV20-1|.|TRBJ1-1|.
CSAGRGGEEAFF
TGCAGTGCGGGGAGGGGGGGTGAGGAAGCTTTCTTT
>TRBV20-1|.|TRBJ2-7|.
CSASLPGHYEQYF
TGCAGTGCTAGCCTTCCCGGACACTACGAGCAGTACTTC
>TRBV20-1|.|TRBJ2-3|TRBD2
CSARWAGVGTDTQYF
TGCAGTGCTAGGTGGGCGGGGGTGGGCACAGATACGCAGTATTTT
>TRBV19|few|TRBJ1-5|.
CASNFGVGPQPQHF
TGTGCCAGTAATTTCGGCGTCGGTCCTCAGCCCCAGCATTTT